The present T cell receptor beta chain was sequenced within a study of blood T cells in healthy people across ages. Next came a second PCR, run for about 6 to 11 cycles, which used a sample-barcoded 5' primer along with a J-beta primer mix. The authors tagged each cDNA molecule using a template-switch adaptor with 12 random nucleotides. In TCRdb, the 5' RACE reads were re-called with MiXCR into one record per CDR3 protein. The sample lists hundreds of thousands of distinct CDR3 sequences, about 53% seen once, with over 30% in the top ten. About this clonotype itself: Its antigen remains unknown.

The study's findings and limits: Both higher diversity and more naive CD4+ cells marked long-lived donors when set against aged donors.

Peripheral blood from each donor was collected in a volume of approximately 10 milliliters. PBMCs, at least 6 million per sample, were isolated. Sequenced: blood. This receptor was taken from a man aged 55 to 69 in good health.

The CDR3 DNA follows: TGTGCCAGCAGTCCCCCAGGGGGCGTACACAGGGCAGATACGCAGTATTTT. Translation: CASSPPGGVHRADTQYF. V usage is TRBV12-3 or TRBV12-4 and J usage is TRBJ2-3, with 8 bases fitting TRBD1. The V segment lost 5 bases and the J segment 4 bases; nucleotides outside the gene matches: 14. The CDR3 runs to 17 residues.